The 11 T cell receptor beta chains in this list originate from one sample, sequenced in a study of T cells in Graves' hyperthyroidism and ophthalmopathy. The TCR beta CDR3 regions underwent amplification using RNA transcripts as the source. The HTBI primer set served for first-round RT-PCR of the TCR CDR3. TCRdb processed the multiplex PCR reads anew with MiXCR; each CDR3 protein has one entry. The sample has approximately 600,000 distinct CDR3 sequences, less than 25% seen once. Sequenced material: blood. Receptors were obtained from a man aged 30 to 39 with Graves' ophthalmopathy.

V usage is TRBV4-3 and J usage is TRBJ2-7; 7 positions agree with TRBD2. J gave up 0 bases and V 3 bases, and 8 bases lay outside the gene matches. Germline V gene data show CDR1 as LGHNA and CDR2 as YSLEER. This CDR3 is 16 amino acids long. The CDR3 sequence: CASSQGFGGDSYEQYF. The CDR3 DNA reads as TGCGCCAGCAGCCAGGGATTTGGGGGGGACTCCTACGAGCAGTACTTC.

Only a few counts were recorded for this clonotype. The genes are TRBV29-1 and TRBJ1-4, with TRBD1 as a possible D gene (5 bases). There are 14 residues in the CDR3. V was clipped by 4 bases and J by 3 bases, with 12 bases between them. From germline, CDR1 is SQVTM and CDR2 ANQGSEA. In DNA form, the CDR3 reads TGCAGCGTTGGAGGGGTACAGGCTAATGAAAAACTGTTTTTT. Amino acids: CSVGGVQANEKLFF.

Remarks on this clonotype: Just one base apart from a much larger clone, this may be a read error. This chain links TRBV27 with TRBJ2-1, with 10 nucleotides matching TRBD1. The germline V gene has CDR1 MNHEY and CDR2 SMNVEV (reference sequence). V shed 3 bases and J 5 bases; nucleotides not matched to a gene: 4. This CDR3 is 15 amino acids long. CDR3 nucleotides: TGTGCCAGCAGTTTCCCGGGACAGGGGAACAATGAGCAGTTCTTC. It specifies CASSFPGQGNNEQFF.

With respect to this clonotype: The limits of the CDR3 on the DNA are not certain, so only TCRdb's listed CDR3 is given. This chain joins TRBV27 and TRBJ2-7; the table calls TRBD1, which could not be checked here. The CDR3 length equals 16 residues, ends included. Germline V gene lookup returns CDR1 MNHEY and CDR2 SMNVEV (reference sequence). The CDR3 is CASSTSEQGPAYEQYF.

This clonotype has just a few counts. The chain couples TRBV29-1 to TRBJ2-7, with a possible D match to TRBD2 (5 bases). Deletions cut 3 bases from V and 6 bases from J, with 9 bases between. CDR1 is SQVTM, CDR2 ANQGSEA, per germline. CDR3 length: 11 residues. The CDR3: CSVEGAGEQYF. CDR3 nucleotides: TGCAGCGTTGAGGGAGCAGGCGAGCAGTACTTC.

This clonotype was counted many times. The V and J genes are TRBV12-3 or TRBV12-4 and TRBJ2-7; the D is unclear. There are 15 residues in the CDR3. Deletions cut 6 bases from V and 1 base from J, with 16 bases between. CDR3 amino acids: CASRPSTKGSYEQYF. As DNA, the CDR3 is TGTGCCAGCAGACCAAGCACCAAGGGATCCTACGAGCAGTACTTC.

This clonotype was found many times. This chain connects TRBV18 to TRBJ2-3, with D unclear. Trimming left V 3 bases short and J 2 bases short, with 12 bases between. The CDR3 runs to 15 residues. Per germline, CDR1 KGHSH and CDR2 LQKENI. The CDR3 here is CASSPAMGITDTQYF. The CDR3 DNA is TGTGCCAGCTCACCGGCGATGGGGATCACAGATACGCAGTATTTT.

In DNA form, the CDR3 reads TGTGCCAGTCTGCGAGGACAGGGCGTCACCGGGGAGCTGTTTTTT. Protein: CASLRGQGVTGELFF. The J gene is TRBJ2-2, the V gene TRBV6-1; TRBD1 matches 8 bases. With 9 bases clipped from V and 4 bases from J, the junction kept 10 bases outside the gene matches. Looked up from germline, CDR1 is MNHNS and CDR2 is SASEGT. This CDR3 is 15 amino acids long.

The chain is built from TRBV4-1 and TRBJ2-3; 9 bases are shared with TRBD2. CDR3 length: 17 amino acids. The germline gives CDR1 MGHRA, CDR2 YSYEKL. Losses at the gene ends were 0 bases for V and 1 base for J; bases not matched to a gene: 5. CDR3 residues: CASSQEARTSGTDTQYF. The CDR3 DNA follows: TGCGCCAGCAGCCAAGAGGCCCGGACTAGCGGCACAGATACGCAGTATTTT.

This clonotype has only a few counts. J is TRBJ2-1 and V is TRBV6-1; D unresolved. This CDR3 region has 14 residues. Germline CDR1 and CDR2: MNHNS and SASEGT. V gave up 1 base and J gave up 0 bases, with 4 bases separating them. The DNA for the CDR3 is TGTGCCAGCAGTGAAGTGAGCTCCTACAATGAGCAGTTCTTC. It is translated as CASSEVSSYNEQFF.

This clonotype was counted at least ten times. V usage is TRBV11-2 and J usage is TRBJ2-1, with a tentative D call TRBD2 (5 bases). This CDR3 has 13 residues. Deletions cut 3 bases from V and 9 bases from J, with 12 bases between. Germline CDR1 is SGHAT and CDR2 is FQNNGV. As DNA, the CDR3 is TGTGCCAGCAGCTTTAATAGCGTTCTTGAGCAGTTCTTC. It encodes CASSFNSVLEQFF. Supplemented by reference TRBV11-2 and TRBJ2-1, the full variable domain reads EAGVAQSPRYKIIEKRQSVAFWCNPISGHATLYWYQQILGQGPKLLIQFQNNGVVDDSQLPKDRFSAERLKGVDSTLKIQPAKLEDSAVYLCASSFNSVLEQFFGPGTRLTVL.